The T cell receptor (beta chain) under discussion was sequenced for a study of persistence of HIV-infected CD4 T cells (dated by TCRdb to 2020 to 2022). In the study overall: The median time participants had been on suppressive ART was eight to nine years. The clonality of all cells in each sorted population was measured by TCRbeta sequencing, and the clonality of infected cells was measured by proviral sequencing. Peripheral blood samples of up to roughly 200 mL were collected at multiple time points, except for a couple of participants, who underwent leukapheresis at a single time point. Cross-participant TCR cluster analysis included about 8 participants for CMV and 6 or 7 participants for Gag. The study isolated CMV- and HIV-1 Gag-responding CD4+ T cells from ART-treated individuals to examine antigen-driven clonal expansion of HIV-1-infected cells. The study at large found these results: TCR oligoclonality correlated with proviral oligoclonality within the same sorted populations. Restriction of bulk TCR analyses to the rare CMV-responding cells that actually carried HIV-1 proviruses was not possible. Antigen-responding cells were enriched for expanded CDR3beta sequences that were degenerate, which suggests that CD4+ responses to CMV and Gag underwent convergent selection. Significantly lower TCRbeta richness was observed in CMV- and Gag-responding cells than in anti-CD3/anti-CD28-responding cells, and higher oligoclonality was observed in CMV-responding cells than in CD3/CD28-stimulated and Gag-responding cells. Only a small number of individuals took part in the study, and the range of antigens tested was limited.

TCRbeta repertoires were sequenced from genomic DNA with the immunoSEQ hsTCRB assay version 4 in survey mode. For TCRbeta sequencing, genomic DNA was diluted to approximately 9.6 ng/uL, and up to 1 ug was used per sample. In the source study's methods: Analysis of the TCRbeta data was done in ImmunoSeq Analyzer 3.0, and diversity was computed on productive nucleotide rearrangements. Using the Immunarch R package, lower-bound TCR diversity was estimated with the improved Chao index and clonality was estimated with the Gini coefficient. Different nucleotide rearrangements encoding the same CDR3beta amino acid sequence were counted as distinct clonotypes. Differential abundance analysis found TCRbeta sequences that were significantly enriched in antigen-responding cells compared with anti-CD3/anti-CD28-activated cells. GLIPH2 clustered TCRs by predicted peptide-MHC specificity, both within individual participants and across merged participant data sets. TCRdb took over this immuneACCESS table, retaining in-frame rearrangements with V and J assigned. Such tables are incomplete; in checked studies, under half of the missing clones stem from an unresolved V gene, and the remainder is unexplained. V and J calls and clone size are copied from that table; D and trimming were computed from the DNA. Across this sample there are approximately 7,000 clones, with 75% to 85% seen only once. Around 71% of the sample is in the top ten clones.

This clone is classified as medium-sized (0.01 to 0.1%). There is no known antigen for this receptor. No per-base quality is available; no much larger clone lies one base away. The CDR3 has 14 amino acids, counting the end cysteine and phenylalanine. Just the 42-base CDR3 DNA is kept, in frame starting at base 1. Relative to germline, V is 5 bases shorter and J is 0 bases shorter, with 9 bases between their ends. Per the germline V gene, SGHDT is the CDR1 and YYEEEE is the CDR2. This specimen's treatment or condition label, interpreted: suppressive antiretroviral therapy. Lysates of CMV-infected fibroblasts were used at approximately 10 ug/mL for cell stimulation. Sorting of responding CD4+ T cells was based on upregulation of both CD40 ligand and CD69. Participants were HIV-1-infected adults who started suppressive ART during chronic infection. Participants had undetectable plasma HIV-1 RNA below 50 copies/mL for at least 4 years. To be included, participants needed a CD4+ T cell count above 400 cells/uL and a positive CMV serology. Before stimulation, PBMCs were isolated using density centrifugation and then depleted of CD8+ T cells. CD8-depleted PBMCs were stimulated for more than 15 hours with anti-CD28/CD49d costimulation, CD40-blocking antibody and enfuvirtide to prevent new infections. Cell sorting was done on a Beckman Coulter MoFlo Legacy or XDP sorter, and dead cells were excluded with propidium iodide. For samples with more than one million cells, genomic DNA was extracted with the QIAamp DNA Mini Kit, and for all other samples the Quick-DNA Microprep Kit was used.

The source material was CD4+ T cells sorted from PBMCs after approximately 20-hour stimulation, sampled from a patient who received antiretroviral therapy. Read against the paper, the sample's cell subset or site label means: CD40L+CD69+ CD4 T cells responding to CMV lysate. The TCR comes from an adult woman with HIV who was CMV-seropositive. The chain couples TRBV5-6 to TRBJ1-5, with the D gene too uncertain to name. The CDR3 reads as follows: CASSWRASNQPQHF. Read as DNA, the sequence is TGTGCCAGCAGTTGGAGGGCTAGCAATCAGCCCCAGCATTTT.